The T cell receptor beta chain described here comes from a study of blood T cells in healthy people across ages. Sample donors were healthy Caucasian individuals that came from Russia, aged 6 to 90. Germline V gives CDR1 MNHNY, CDR2 SVGAGI (reference sequence). The length of the CDR3 is 12 residues. Using a J-beta primer mix together with a sample-barcoded 5' primer, a second PCR was run for roughly 7 to 11 cycles. TCRdb ran MiXCR on the 5' RACE reads and lists one entry per CDR3 protein. Of 870,000 or so distinct CDR3 sequences listed, 25% to 30% are singletons. Note on this clonotype: A read error may produce the germline difference seen at one junction end.

Sequenced material: blood. This chain connects TRBV6-6 to TRBJ2-3; possibly TRBD1 or TRBD2 for D (6 bases each). The sequence was collected from a woman at least 80 years old in good health. The DNA for the CDR3 is TGTGCCAGCAGTCCAATGGGGGGCGAGACGCGATTT. Its translation: CASSPMGGETRF.